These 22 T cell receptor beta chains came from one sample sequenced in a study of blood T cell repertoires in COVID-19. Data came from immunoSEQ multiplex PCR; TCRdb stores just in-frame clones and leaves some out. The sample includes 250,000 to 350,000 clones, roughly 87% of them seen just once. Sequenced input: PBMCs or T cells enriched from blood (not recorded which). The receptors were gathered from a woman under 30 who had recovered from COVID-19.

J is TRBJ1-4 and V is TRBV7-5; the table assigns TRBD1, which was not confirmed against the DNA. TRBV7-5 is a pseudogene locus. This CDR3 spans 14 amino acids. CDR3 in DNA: TGTGCCAGAAGCTCCGTGTGGGTCAGGGAAAAACTGTTTTTT. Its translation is CARSSVWVREKLFF.

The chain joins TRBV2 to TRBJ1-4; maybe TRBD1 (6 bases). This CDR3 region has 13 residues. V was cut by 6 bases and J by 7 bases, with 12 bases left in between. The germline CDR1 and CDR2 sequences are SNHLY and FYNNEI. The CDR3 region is CASRAGAGEKLFF. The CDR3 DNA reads TGTGCCAGCAGGGCAGGGGCTGGTGAAAAACTGTTTTTT.

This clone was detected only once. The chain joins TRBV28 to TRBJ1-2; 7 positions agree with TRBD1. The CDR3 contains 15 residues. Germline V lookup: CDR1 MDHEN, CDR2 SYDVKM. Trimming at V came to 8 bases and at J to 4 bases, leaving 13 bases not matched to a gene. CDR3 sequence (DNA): TGTGCCAGCCGGGCCGGGGCAGGGGGAACCTATGGCTACACCTTC. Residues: CASRAGAGGTYGYTF.

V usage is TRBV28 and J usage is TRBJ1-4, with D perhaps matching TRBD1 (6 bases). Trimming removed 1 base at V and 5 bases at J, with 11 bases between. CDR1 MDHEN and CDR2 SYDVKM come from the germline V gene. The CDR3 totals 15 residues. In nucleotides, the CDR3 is TGTGCCAGCAGTTTATTCAGGGGTTACAATGAAAAACTGTTTTTT. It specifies CASSLFRGYNEKLFF.

This CDR3 is CASSIDLDSNSPLHF. DNA of the CDR3: TGTGCCAGTAGTATAGATCTCGACAGTAATTCACCCCTCCACTTT. The chain combines TRBV19 with TRBJ1-6, with D possibly matching TRBD1 (5 bases). V lost 0 bases, J lost 6 bases, and 9 bases lay in between. The CDR3 loop spans 15 amino acids. In germline, CDR1 is LNHDA, CDR2 SQIVND (reference sequence).

The CDR3 loop is CASSQVVGGGEQYF. The CDR3 coding sequence is TGCGCCAGCAGCCAAGTTGTAGGGGGGGGTGAGCAGTACTTC. V is TRBV4-3 and J is TRBJ2-7; D is possibly TRBD2 (7 bases). Trimming removed 1 base at V and 7 bases at J, with 14 bases between. The CDR3 length is 14 residues. Germline V lookup: CDR1 LGHNA, CDR2 YSLEER.

Written as DNA, the CDR3 is TGTGCCACCAGTGAACGACAGGGAGGCCGTCACACCGGGGAGCTGTTTTTT. Its translation: CATSERQGGRHTGELFF. The chain carries TRBV24-1 and TRBJ2-2; tentative D call: TRBD1 (7 bases). V was clipped by 4 bases and J by 3 bases, with 17 bases between them. CDR1 is KGHDR, CDR2 SFDVKD, per germline. The CDR3 runs to 17 residues.

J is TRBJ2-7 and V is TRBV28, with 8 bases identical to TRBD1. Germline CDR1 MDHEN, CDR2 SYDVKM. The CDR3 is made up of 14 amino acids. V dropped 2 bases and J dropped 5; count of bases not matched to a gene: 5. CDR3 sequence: CASSLGTGSDEQYF. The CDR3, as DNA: TGTGCCAGCAGTTTAGGGACAGGTTCGGACGAGCAGTACTTC.

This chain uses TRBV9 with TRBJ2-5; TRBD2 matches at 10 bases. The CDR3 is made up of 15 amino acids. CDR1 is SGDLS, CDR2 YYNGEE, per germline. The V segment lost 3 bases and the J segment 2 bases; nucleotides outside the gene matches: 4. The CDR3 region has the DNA TGTGCCAGCAGCGCAGGACTAGCGGAGCAAGAGACCCAGTACTTC. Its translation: CASSAGLAEQETQYF.

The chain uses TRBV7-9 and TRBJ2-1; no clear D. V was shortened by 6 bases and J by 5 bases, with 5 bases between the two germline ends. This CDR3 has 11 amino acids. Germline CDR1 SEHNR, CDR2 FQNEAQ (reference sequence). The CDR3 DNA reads TGTGCCAGCAGGGCCAACAATGAGCAGTTCTTC. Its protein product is CASRANNEQFF.

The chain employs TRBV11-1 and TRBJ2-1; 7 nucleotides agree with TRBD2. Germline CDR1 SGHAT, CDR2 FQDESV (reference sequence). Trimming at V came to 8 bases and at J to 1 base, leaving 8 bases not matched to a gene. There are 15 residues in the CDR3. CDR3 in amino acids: CASAGASGSYNEQFF. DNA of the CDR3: TGTGCCAGCGCCGGGGCTAGCGGATCCTACAATGAGCAGTTCTTC.

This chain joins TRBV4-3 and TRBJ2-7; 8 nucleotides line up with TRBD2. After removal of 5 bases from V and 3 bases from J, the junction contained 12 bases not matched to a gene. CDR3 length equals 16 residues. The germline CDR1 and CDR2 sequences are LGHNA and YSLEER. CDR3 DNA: TGCGCCAGCAGCTACCCCTGGCGGGAGGCAATCTACGAGCAGTACTTC. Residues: CASSYPWREAIYEQYF.

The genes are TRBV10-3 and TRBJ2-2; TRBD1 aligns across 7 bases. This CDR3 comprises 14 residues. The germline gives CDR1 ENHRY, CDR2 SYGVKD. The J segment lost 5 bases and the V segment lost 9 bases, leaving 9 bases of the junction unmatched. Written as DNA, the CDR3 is TGTGCCATTAGTCCGGGACAGAGGACCGGGGAGCTGTTTTTT. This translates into CAISPGQRTGELFF.

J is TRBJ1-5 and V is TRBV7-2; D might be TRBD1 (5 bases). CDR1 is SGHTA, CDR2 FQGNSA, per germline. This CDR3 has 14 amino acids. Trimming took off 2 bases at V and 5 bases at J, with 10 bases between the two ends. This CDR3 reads CASSLSRVDQPQHF. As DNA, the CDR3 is TGTGCCAGCAGCTTATCCAGGGTCGATCAGCCCCAGCATTTT. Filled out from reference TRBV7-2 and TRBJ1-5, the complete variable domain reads GAGVSQSPSNKVTEKGKDVELRCDPISGHTALYWYRQSLGQGLEFLIYFQGNSAPDKSGLPSDRFSAERTGGSVSTLTIQRTQQEDSAVYLCASSLSRVDQPQHFGDGTRLSIL.

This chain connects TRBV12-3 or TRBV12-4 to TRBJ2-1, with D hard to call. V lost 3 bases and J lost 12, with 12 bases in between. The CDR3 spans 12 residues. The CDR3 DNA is TGTGCCAGCAGTTTTTGGCTTTTTGGGCAGTTCTTC. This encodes CASSFWLFGQFF.

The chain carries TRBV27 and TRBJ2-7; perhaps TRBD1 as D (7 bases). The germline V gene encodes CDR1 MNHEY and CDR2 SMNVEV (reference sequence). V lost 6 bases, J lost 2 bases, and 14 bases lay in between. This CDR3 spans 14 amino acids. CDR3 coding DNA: TGTGCCAGCAGCTCCGGAGGGGGCCCCTACGAGCAGTACTTC. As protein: CASSSGGGPYEQYF.

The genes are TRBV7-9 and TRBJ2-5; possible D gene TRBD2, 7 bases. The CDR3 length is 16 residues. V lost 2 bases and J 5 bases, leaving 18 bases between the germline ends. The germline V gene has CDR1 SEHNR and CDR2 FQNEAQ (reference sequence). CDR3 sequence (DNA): TGTGCCAGCAGCTTAAAGACGGGGGGCCCAGGGGAGACCCAGTACTTC. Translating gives CASSLKTGGPGETQYF.

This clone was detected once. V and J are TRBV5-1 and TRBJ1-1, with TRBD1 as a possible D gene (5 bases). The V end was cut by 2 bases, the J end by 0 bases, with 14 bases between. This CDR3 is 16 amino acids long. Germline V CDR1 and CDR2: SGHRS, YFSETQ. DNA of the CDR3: TGCGCCAGCAGCTTAACGGAGGGACGGATGAACACTGAAGCTTTCTTT. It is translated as CASSLTEGRMNTEAFF.

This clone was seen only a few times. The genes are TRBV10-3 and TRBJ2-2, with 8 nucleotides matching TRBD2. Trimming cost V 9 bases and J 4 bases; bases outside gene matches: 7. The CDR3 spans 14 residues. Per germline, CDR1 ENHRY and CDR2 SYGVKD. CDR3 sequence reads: CAIRWSGSTGELFF. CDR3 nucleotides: TGTGCCATTCGTTGGAGCGGGAGCACCGGGGAGCTGTTTTTT.

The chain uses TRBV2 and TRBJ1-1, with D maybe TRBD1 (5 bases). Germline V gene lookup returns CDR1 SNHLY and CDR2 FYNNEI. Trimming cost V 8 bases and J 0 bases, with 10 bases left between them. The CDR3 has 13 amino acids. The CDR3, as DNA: TGTGCCAGCCCGGGGGGTTTGAACACTGAAGCTTTCTTT. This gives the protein CASPGGLNTEAFF.

In DNA, the CDR3 is TGTGCCGGGGGGGCCCAAGAGACCCAGTACTTC. Its protein product is CAGGAQETQYF. This chain uses TRBV7-9 with TRBJ2-5, with D perhaps matching TRBD2 (7 bases). V dropped 11 bases and J dropped 1 base, with 8 bases sitting between them. CDR1 and CDR2 (germline): SEHNR, FQNEAQ (reference sequence). The CDR3 extends over 11 amino acids.

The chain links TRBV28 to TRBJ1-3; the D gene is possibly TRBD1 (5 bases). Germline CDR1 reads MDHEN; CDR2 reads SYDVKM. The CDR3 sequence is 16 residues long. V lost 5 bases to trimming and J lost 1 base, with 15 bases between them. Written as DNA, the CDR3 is TGTGCCAGCAGTCCGTCCGCAGGGCAATCTGGAAACACCATATATTTT. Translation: CASSPSAGQSGNTIYF. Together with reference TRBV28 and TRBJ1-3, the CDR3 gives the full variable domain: DVKVTQSSRYLVKRTGEKVFLECVQDMDHENMFWYRQDPGLGLRLIYFSYDVKMKEKGDIPEGYSVSREKKERFSLILESASTNQTSMYLCASSPSAGQSGNTIYFGEGSWLTVV.